This T cell receptor (beta chain) is drawn from a study of blood T cell repertoires in COVID-19 (dated by TCRdb to about 2020). About the study as a whole: Samples from collaborators originated in the United States, Italy and Spain and spanned both the acute and convalescent phases of COVID-19. The prospective study material was composed of cDNA or gDNA derived from T cells, B-cell-depleted T cells, or PBMCs. Subjects who had been exposed to COVID-19, were actively infected with it, or had recovered from it provided the deeply sampled blood TCRbeta repertoires that made up the dataset. The repertoires were released in a freely available public database meant as a resource for research on the immune response to SARS-CoV-2. Samples were obtained from the ongoing ImmuneRACE study (first 160 participants) and from about 1,300 subjects provided by 6 global collaborators. A de-identified subject ID, COVID-19 status, age in years and sex were almost always included in the sample metadata. Where HLA class I and class II types were available, the types were taken from metadata supplied by the sample provider, not from assay-based typing.

TCRbeta CDR3 regions were amplified from genomic DNA by means of the immunoSEQ Assay, a bias-controlled multiplex PCR. In the paper's pipeline: The number of nucleated cells in each sample was estimated by amplification of reference gene primers within the assay. To quantify the absolute abundance of each unique TCRbeta CDR3 rearrangement, sequence reads were collapsed and filtered. For each sample, productive Simpson clonality was calculated as the square root of Simpson's diversity index across productive rearrangements. TCRdb stores this immuneACCESS table with in-frame sequences only. Part of the clones is absent; in the studies checked, under half of the shortfall reflects unresolved V genes, and no reason is known for the rest. The V and J calls and clone size were taken over from that table, and D and trimming were inferred from the DNA. The sample table lists 170,000 or so clones, approximately 80% of them with a count of one. The ten largest clones represent roughly 17% of the sample.

What the study reported, not specific to this receptor: The quantity of clinical and demographic metadata differed by source and by participant and was supplied without curation.

V lost 8 bases and J lost 8 bases; the stretch between them is 18 bases long. Counted from cysteine to phenylalanine, this CDR3 has 14 amino acids. Of the read, only the CDR3 DNA is kept; its 42 bases are in frame from base 1. The germline V gene yields MNHEY for CDR1 and SVGAGI for CDR2. Enrolling through a virtual design, the prospective study's participants ranged in age from roughly 18 to 89 years and lived across approximately 25 United States geographic areas. To assign participants to cohorts, the prospective study relied on clinical history that participants themselves reported in a screening survey and a study questionnaire. ImmuneRACE Cohort 3 recovered participants were defined by two consecutive negative NP/OP PCR tests, healthcare professional clearance, or symptom resolution. In the prospective study, mobile phlebotomists collected whole blood, serum and a nasopharyngeal or oropharyngeal swab from each participant. Over a roughly 2-month period, participants in the prospective study had the option of providing additional blood draws and questionnaires. Before DNA extraction, blood samples from the prospective study were shipped at room temperature or frozen.

With respect to this clone: Its antigen is unknown. No base-level quality is on record; no much larger clone is a single base apart.

The sequence links TRBV6-5 to TRBJ1-4; TRBD1 is perhaps the D gene, given 5 matching bases. This TCR was recovered from a woman aged 50 to 60 who had recovered from COVID-19. Material: PBMCs or T cells enriched from blood (not recorded which). The CDR3 sequence is CASASGGGGEKLFF. The DNA sequence is given as TGTGCCAGCGCCTCAGGTGGGGGGGGAGAAAAACTGTTTTTT.